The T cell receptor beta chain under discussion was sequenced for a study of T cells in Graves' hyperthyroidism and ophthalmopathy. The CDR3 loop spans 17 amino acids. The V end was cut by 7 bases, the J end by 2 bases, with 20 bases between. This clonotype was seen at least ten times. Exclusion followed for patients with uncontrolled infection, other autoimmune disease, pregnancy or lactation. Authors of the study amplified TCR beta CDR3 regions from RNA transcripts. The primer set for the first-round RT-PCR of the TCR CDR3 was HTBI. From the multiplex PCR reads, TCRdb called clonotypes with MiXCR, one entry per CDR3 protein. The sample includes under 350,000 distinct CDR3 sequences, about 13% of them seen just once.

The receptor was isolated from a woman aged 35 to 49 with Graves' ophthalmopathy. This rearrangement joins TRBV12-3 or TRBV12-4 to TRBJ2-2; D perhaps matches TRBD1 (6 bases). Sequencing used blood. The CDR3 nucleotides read TGTGCCAGCAACCCGAAGGGACAAAGGGTAAACACCGGGGAGCTGTTTTTT. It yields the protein CASNPKGQRVNTGELFF.